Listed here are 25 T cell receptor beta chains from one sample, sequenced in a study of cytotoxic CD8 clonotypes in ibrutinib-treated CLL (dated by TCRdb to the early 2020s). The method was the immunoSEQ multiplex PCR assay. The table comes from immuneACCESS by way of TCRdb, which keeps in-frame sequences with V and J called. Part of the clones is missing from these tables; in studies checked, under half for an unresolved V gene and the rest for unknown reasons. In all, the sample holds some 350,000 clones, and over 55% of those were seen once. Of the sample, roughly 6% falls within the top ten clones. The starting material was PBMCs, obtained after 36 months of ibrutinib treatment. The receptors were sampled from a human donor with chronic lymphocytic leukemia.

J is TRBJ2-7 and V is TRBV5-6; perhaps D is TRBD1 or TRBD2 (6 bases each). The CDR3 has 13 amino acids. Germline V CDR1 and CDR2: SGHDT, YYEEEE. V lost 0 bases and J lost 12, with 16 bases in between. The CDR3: CASSLAGGGAMYF. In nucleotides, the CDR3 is TGTGCCAGCAGCTTGGCCGGGGGCGGAGCTATGTACTTC. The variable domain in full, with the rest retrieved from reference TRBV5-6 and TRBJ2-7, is DAGVTQSPTHLIKTRGQQVTLRCSPKSGHDTVSWYQQALGQGPQFIFQYYEEEERQRGNFPDRFSGHQFPNYSSELNVNALLLGDSALYLCASSLAGGGAMYFGPGTRLTVT.

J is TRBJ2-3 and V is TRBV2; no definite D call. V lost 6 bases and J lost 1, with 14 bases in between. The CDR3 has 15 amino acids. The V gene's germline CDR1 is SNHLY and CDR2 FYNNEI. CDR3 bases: TGTGCCAGCAGATTGGTGGGGTCCGGCACAGATACGCAGTATTTT. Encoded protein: CASRLVGSGTDTQYF.

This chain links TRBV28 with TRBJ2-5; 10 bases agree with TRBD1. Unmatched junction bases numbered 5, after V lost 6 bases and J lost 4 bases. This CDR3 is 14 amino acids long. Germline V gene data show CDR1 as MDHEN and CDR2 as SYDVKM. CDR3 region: CASRDRGLGETQYF. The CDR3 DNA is TGTGCCAGCAGAGACAGGGGGCTTGGAGAGACCCAGTACTTC.

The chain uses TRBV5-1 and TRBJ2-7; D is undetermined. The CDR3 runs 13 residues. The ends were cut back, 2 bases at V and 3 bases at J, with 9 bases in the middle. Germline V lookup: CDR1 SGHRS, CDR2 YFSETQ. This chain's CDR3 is CASSLDGFYEQYF. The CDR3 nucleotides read TGCGCCAGCAGCTTAGATGGGTTCTACGAGCAGTACTTC.

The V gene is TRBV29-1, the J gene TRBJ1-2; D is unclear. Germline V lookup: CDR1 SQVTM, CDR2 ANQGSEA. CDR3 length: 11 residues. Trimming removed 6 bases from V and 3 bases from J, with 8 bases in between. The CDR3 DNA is TGCAGCGTGATCACCTACTATGGCTACACCTTC. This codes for CSVITYYGYTF.

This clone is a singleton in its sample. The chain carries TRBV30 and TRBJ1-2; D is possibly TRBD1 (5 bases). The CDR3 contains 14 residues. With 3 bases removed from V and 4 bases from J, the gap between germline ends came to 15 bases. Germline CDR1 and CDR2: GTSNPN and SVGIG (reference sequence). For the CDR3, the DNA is TGTGCCTGGAGGTTGTTCAGGGCGCCCTATGGCTACACCTTC. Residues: CAWRLFRAPYGYTF. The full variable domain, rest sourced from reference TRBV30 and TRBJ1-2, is SQTIHQWPATLVQPVGSPLSLECTVEGTSNPNLYWYRQAAGRGLQLLFYSVGIGQISSEVPQNLSASRPQDRQFILSSKKLLLSDSGFYLCAWRLFRAPYGYTFGSGTRLTVV.

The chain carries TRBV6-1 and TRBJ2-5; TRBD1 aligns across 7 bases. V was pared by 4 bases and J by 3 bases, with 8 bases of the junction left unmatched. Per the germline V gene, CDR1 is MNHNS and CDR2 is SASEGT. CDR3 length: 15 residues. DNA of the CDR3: TGTGCCAGCAGTGTCCGGGACAGTCTAAAAGAGACCCAGTACTTC. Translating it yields CASSVRDSLKETQYF.

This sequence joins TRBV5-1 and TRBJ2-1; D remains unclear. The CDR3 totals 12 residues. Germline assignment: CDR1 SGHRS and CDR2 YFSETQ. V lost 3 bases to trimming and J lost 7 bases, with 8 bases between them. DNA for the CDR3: TGCGCCAGCAGCTCCGAGTGGAATGAGCAGTTCTTC. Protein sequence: CASSSEWNEQFF.

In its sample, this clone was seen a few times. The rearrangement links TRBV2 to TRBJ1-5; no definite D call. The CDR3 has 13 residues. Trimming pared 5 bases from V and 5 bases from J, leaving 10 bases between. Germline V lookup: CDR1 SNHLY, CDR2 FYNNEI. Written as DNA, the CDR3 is TGTGCCAGCAGTTTGGGGTGGGATCAGCCCCAGCATTTT. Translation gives CASSLGWDQPQHF. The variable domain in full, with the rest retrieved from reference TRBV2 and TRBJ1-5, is EPEVTQTPSHQVTQMGQEVILRCVPISNHLYFYWYRQILGQKVEFLVSFYNNEISEKSEIFDDQFSVERPDGSNFTLKIRSTKLEDSAMYFCASSLGWDQPQHFGDGTRLSIL.

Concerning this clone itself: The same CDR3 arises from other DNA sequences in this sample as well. In nucleotides, the CDR3 is TGTGCCAGCAGTTTACCGGGCGCCGGGGAGCTGTTTTTT. This gives the protein CASSLPGAGELFF. The J gene is TRBJ2-2, the V gene TRBV27; D is uncertain. The CDR3 extends over 13 amino acids. Germline CDR1 reads MNHEY; CDR2 reads SMNVEV (reference sequence). Deletions cut 2 bases from V and 6 bases from J, with 7 bases between.

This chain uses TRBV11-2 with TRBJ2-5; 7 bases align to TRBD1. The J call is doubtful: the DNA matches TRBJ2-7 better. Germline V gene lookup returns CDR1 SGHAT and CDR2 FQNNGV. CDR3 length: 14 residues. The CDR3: CASSKRTGKYEQYF. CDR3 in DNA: TGTGCCAGCAGCAAGCGGACAGGAAAATACGAGCAGTACTTC.

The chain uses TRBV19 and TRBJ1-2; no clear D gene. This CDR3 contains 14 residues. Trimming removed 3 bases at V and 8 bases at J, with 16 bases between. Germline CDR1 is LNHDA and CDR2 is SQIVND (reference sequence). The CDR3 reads CASSIRFPTGGYTF. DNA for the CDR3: TGTGCCAGTAGTATCAGGTTTCCCACGGGCGGCTACACCTTC.

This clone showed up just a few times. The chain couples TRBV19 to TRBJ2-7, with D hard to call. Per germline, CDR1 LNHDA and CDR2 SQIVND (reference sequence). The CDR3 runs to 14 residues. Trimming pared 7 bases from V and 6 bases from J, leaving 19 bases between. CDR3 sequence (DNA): TGTGCCAGTAAGGTGAGCGCCACTCGAGGCGAGCAGTACTTC. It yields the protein CASKVSATRGEQYF.

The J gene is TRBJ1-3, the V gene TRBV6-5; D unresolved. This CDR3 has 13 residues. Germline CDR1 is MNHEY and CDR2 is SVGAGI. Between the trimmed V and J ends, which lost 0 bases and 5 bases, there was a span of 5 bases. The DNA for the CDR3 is TGTGCCAGCAGTTACTCCTCCCGAAACACCATATATTTT. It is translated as CASSYSSRNTIYF.

CDR3 protein: CASSKTGGTDTQYF. The CDR3 nucleotides read TGTGCCAGCAGTAAGACAGGGGGCACAGATACGCAGTATTTT. The chain joins TRBV28 to TRBJ2-3; 8 bases line up with TRBD1. The CDR3 consists of 14 residues. The junction had 2 bases not matched to a gene; V was cut back by 5 bases and J by 1 base. Per the germline V gene, CDR1 is MDHEN and CDR2 is SYDVKM. The full variable domain, in which reference TRBV28 and TRBJ2-3 provide the parts outside the CDR3, is DVKVTQSSRYLVKRTGEKVFLECVQDMDHENMFWYRQDPGLGLRLIYFSYDVKMKEKGDIPEGYSVSREKKERFSLILESASTNQTSMYLCASSKTGGTDTQYFGPGTRLTVL.

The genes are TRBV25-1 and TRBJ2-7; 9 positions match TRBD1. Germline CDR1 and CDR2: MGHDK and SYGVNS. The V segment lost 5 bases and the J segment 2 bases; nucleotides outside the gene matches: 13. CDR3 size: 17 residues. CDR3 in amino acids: CASSFSGPGTGTYEQYF. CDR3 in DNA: TGTGCCAGCAGTTTTAGTGGTCCCGGGACAGGGACCTACGAGCAGTACTTC.

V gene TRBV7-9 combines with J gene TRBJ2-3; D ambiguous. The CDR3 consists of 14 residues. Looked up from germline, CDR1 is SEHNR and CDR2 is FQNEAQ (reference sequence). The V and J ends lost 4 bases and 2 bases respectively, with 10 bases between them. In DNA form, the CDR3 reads TGTGCCAGCAGCTCAGATCGGCACACAGATACGCAGTATTTT. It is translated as CASSSDRHTDTQYF.

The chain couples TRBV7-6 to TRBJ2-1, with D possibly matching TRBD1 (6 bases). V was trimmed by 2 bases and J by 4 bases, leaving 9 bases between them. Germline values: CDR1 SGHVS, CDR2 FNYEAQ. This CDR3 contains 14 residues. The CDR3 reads CASSLLGGYNEQFF. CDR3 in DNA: TGTGCCAGCAGCTTATTAGGGGGTTACAATGAGCAGTTCTTC.

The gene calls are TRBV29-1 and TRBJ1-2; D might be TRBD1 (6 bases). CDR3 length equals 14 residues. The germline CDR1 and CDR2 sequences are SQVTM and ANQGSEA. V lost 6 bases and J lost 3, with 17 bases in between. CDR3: CSVPTPGDYYGYTF. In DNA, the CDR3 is TGCAGCGTCCCCACCCCAGGGGACTACTATGGCTACACCTTC.

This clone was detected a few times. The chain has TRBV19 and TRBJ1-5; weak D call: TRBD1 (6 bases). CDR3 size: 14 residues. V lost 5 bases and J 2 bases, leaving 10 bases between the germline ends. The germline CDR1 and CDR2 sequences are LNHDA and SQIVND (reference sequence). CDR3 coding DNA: TGTGCCAGTAGTTATCGACAGGGCAATCAGCCCCAGCATTTT. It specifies CASSYRQGNQPQHF.

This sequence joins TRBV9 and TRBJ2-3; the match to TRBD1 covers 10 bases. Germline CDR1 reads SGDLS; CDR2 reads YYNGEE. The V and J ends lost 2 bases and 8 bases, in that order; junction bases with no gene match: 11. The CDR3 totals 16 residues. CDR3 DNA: TGTGCCAGCAGCGTCGCCGGGACAGGGGATTTAGTTACGCAGTATTTT. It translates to CASSVAGTGDLVTQYF.

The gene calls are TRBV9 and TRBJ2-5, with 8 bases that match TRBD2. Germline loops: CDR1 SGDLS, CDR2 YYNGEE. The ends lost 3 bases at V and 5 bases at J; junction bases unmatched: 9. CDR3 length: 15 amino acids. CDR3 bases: TGTGCCAGCAGCGCCGAAACCGGGAGGGGGGAGACCCAGTACTTC. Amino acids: CASSAETGRGETQYF.

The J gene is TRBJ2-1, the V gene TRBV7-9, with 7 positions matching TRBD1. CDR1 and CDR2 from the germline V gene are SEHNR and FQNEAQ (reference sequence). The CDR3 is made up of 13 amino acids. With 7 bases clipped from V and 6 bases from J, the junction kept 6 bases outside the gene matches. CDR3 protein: CASIGTAANEQFF. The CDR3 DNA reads TGTGCCAGCATCGGGACAGCCGCCAATGAGCAGTTCTTC.

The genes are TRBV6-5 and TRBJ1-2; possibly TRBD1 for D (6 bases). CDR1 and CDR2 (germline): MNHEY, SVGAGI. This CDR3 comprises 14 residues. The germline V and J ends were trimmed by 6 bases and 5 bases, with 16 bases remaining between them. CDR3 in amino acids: CASSPDSGPYGYTF. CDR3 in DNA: TGTGCCAGCAGCCCGGACAGTGGCCCATATGGCTACACCTTC.

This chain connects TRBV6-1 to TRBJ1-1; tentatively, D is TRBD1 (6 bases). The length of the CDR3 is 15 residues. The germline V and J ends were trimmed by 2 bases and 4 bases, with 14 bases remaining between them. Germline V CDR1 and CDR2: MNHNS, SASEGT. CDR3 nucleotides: TGTGCCAGCAGTGAATCGGGGGGAGGGGGCACTGAAGCTTTCTTT. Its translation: CASSESGGGGTEAFF.